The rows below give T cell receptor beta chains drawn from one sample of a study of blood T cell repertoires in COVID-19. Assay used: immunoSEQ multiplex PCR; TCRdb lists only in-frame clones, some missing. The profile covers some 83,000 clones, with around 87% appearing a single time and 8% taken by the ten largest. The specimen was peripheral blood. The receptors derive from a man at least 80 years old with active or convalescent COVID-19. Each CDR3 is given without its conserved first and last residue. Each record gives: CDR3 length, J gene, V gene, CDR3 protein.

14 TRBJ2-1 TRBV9 ASSATTGTASPEQF
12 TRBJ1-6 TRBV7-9 ASSPWTGNSPLH
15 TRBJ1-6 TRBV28 ASAPLGHLLYNSPLH
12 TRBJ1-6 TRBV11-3 ASSSRQSNSPLH
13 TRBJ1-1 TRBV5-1 ASSPRGGRNTEAF
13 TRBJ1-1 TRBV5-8 ASSWEGLTNTEAF
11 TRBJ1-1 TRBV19 ATVRVGDTEAF
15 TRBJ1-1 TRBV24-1 ATSGGPRTGVGTEAF
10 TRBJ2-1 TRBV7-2 ASSRLAYEQF
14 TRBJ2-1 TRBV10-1 ASSESSGGSFDEQF
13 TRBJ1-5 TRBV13 ASSSGQASNQPQH
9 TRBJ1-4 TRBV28 ASLEFEKLF
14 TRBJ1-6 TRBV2 ASSLSVFSHNSPLH
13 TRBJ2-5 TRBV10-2 ASSYPSGRSETQY
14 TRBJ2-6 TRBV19 ASTPGGYSGANVLT
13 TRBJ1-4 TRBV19 ASRRQQGRNEKLF
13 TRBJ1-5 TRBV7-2 ASSLKGLGLQPQH
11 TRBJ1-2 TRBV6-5 ASSQTGSYGYT
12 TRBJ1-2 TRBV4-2 ASSQPDRVYGYT
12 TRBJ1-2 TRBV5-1 ASSLGGEPYGYT
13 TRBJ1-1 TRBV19 ASSIVPNSNTEAF
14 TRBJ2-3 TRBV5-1 ASSGVGQGTTDTQY
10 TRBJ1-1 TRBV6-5 ASRRDASMAF
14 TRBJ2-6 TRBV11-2 ASSSGRTSGANVLT
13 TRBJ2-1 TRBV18 ASSPRLTEREGQF
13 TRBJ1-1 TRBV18 ASSPRNRGDTEAF
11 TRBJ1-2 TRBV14 ASSQERDYGYT
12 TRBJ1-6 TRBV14 ASSQEYGNSPLH
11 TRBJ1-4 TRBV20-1 SASRQGTQKLF
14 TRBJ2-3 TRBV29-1 SVEGVSSRGGDTQY
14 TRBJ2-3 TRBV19 ASRSSYGGGSDTQY
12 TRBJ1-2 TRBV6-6 ASSWTGEVGGYT
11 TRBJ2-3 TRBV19 ASRMWDSDTQY
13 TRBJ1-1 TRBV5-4 ASSLGRGRDTEAF
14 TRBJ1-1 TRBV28 ARGSDRGTKKTEAF
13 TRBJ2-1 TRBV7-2 ASSIGGAANREQF
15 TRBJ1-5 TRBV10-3 AISRQGSVNSNQPQH
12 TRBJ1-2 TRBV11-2 ASSLDRLSNGYT
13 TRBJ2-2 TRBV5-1 ASSAGTSGTGELF
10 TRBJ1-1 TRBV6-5 ASSSQRFEAF
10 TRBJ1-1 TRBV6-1 ASEPGNTEAF
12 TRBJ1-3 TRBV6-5 ASSTTGYGNTIY
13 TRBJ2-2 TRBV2 ASKGLAGVTGELF
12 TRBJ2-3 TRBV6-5 ASSYLAGVDTQY
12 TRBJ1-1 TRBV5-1 ASRQGAGNTEAF
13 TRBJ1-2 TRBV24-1 ATSEPGQRKDGYT